What follows describes a single T cell receptor beta chain. Its antigen remains undetermined. Reading from cysteine to phenylalanine, the CDR3 counts 13 amino acids. Just the 39-base CDR3 DNA is kept, in frame starting at base 1. Relative to germline, V is 5 bases shorter and J is 4 bases shorter, with 9 bases between their ends. CDR1 and CDR2 are read off the germline V gene as MNHEY and SVGAGI. This specimen belongs to a study of cytomegalovirus exposure and HLA in healthy donors (dated by TCRdb to between 2016 and 2019). With regard to the full study: An earlier analysis of roughly 500 of the donors reported around 280 Gb of sequence data and 90 million to 120 million unique TCR beta sequences obtained from 180 million or so T cells. The study aimed to test whether signatures of past pathogen exposure could be identified by cataloging public T cell receptors. The later analysis used no new phenotypic data to find candidate immune exposures, relying instead on TCR beta sequences and their occurrence across donors. The study used immunosequencing to profile the T cell repertoires of 666 subjects and linked those repertoires to cytomegalovirus serostatus. A later genetic analysis took genome-wide SNP genotypes for about 55% of the 666 donors and used that subset as a discovery cohort. HLA typing covered class I and class II loci at four-digit resolution. In addition to the first cohort of 666 subjects, a separate validation cohort of 120 different subjects was used. About 280 gigabases of sequencing data and about 92 million unique TCR sequences made up an early release that covered several hundred HLA-typed donors. Typing coverage varied by locus: roughly 629-640 donors for A, B, C, DRB1 and DQB1; roughly 510 for DQA1; 600 to 610 for DPA1; under 490 for DPB1. A later analysis re-examined previously published TCR beta repertoires from over 500 donors and added high-resolution HLA genotyping to investigate patterns of TCR occurrence. Among about 410 genotyped donors of the cohort, an average of approximately 200,000 unique TCR beta nucleotide sequences was sequenced per donor, of which about 20% were non-productive. An earlier analysis of more than 450 of the donors used high-throughput TCR beta sequencing to judge whether each TCR beta V gene segment behaved as functional or pseudogenic. Roughly 5 DR-DQ haplotypes were handled as single units for association and clustering because linkage in the cohort was strong. Alongside the repertoire data, information on donor age, sex, ethnicity and CMV serostatus was compiled. The genetic ancestry cluster associated with self-reported Caucasian donors included 81% of the approximately 410 genotyped donors. All discovery cohort repertoires had been generated using a single sequencing platform. To predict cytomegalovirus infection status, the study brought together high-throughput TCR immunosequencing, statistical association of individual TCRs with disease status, and machine learning.

Receptor amplification or capture employed the immunoSEQ multiplex PCR assay. A mixture of 60 forward primers for TCR Vbeta segments and 13 reverse primers for TCR Jbeta segments was used in the multiplex PCR. A multiplex PCR assay on genomic DNA amplified the CDR3 region of rearranged TCR beta genes. On the Illumina HiSeq System, the amplified TCR beta libraries were sequenced as 87-base-pair reads. On the study's bioinformatics: A later analysis counted approximately 76 million unique TCR beta chains across the approximately 700 repertoires, and around 9.9 million of these chains were shared by at least two donors. To remove PCR and sequencing errors, raw reads were error-corrected and collapsed into unique sequences using a nearest-neighbor algorithm that merged closely related sequences. Alignment of CDR3 sequences to IMGT reference sequences was used to assign V, D and J gene segments. For a sequence to be retained, a match of at least six nucleotides to both a V gene segment and a J gene segment was required. A rearrangement counted as productive if the CDR3 had no stop codons and remained in frame with V and J, and every other rearrangement counted as non-productive. CDR3 was defined according to IMGT convention as the region running from the second conserved V-encoded cysteine to the conserved J-encoded phenylalanine. Sequences without an unambiguous match to a single V gene segment were excluded from the earlier analysis of about 630 of the donors. In an earlier analysis of 587 of the donors, V segments were called functional above 56.7% productive rearrangements and were called segregating when the between-donor standard deviation exceeded 5%. A statistical classification framework was built for diagnosing cytomegalovirus status from the catalog of TCR beta chain sequences. In a later analysis, V and J genes were assigned by comparing TCR nucleotide sequences against IMGT/GENE-DB human TR gene sequences. A later analysis assigned CDR3 sequences and most-parsimonious VDJ recombination scenarios with the TCRdist pipeline. In a later analysis, each TCR beta chain was defined by its CDR3 amino acid sequence together with its V-gene family, and reads lacking a unique V-gene family were excluded. A later analysis removed 500 to 650 highly shared, low-generation-probability nucleotide sequences to deal with suspected cross-contamination and a sequencing artifact. In a later analysis, a clonal expansion index was calculated for each public chain from normalized within-repertoire ranks of inferred template counts. A later analysis computed generation probabilities with a VDJ recombination model fitted to out-of-frame rearrangements, and checked the results against IGoR. In a later analysis, hypergeometric tests were used to score TCR-TCR, TCR-HLA and TCR-CMV co-occurrence, with a repertoire-size bias correction applied to TCR pairs. In a later analysis, false discovery rates were estimated by permuting HLA or CMV assignments 20 times. In a later analysis, co-occurring TCRs were grouped using DBSCAN, and TCRdist sequence similarity was added for clustering within HLA-allele-positive subsets. For co-occurrence clustering, repertoires with fewer than 30,000 or more than 120,000 public chains were excluded, along with five repertoires with anomalous nucleotide sharing. TCRdb mirrors the immuneACCESS table, restricted to in-frame sequences. Some clones are absent from its copies; in checked studies, under half trace to an unresolved V gene, and the reason for the others is unknown. V, J and clone size derive from that table, while D and trimming were established from the DNA sequence. The sample's table covers roughly 190,000 clones. Under 6.5% of the sample is in the top ten clones.

The cohort comprised 550 to 700 healthy bone marrow donors. Cohort members were all nominally healthy when sampled, although unrecorded immune exposures were likely present. The donor tested CMV seronegative, placing the donor among the 350 or so seronegative members of the cohort. A peripheral blood sample was collected from each donor, and TCR beta sequencing was performed on peripheral blood mononuclear cells. Genomic DNA was extracted from the blood cell samples with the Qiagen DNeasy Blood Extraction Kit. Results and caveats for the whole study, not just this receptor: Broadly in line with IMGT annotations, most TCR beta V segments showed up in productive rearrangements about 87% or about 30% of the time in an earlier analysis of 450 to 750 of the donors. A later analysis associated 17,000 or so TCR beta sequences with specific HLA alleles at a false discovery rate of 0.05. According to a later genetic analysis, donors in an Asian-associated ancestry cluster had fewer N-insertions in productive TCRs than the roughly 700-donor mean. In vitro tests confirmed that a few of the cytomegalovirus-associated TCR beta chains recognize cytomegalovirus antigens. A further reported finding was that TCR beta sequences accurately predicted the HLA-A and HLA-B alleles for most subjects in the first cohort. Most TCR sequences were seen in very few donors, while some public TCRs were found in many individuals. HLA typing was unavailable for some donors at each locus, so association tests used only the typed subset. Strong co-occurrence of HLA alleles, especially DR and DQ, made assigning TCR associations to individual alleles difficult. It was suggested by the authors that the approach could potentially be generalized to other disease states and immunological phenotypes. Roughly uniform sequencing depth across donors was assumed in presence/absence analyses, although this assumption may not hold. According to a later analysis, most CMV-associated TCR beta chains appeared to be HLA-restricted, and the HLA associations seemed to be driven largely by CMV exposure. Cytomegalovirus status was reported to be diagnosed by the classifier with high specificity and sensitivity in both the original and validation cohorts. V-gene and J-gene trimming of TCR beta chains was associated with a missense DCLRE1C variant in a later genetic analysis, and the association was replicated in an independent cohort. For the cohort, immune exposure information was limited to CMV serostatus. About 17 rarely observed V segments, including chromosome 9 orphons, were excluded from the earlier analysis of a few hundred of the donors because counts were too low. Compared with equally common non-associated chains, HLA-associated TCR beta chains in a later analysis were more clonally expanded and had lower generation probabilities. In a later analysis, several top co-occurrence clusters were reported to appear linked to parvovirus B19, influenza, CMV and Epstein-Barr virus. Some IMGT-functional V segments, including TRBV6-2 and TRBV6-3, could not be distinguished by the 87-base-pair reads and were therefore excluded. The study gave a list of 150 to 200 TCR beta chains associated with cytomegalovirus. Linkage disequilibrium might explain the correlated functional status among segregating V segments, but an unknown experimental factor could not be ruled out. A group of highly shared sequence variants was considered likely to be a technical artifact of the sequencing pipeline. According to a later analysis, TCR association rates differed among HLA loci, with DRB1 alleles showing the most associated TCRs and HLA-C alleles showing the fewest. This cohort had only TCR beta chains sequenced, and the lack of alpha or paired-chain data limited which features could be detected.

Source material: PBMCs. The rearranged segments are TRBV6-5 and TRBJ1-5, with no D gene named confidently. This receptor was taken from a man aged 25-45 years in good health and CMV-seronegative. The DNA sequence is TGTGCCAGCAGTGACAATCGGAATCAGCCCCAGCATTTT. This translates into CASSDNRNQPQHF.